Listed here are 25 T cell receptor beta chains from one sample, sequenced in a study of CD8 T cells in Susac syndrome. Random-hexamer reverse transcription was applied to roughly 0.5 to 1 ug RNA. TCRdb reanalysed the immunoSEQ multiplex PCR reads using MiXCR and keeps one entry per CDR3 protein. This sample has 150,000 to 200,000 distinct CDR3 sequences, with 95% to 97% found just once. The sample taken for sequencing was CD4+ T cells from PBMCs. These receptor sequences come from a human donor with Susac syndrome.

The V call is TRBV12-3 or TRBV12-4, the J call TRBJ1-1; D not certain. The CDR3 totals 12 residues. V lost 8 bases and J lost 0, with 7 bases in between. Written as DNA, the CDR3 is TGTGCCAGCTTTATAGTGAACACTGAAGCTTTCTTT. It is translated as CASFIVNTEAFF.

The gene calls are TRBV5-6 and TRBJ2-7; no clear D gene. Germline V gene sequence: CDR1 SGHDT, CDR2 YYEEEE. With 2 bases removed from V and 0 bases from J, the gap between germline ends came to 15 bases. CDR3 length: 16 residues. This CDR3 is CASSFRGRKSSYEQYV. The DNA of the CDR3 is TGTGCCAGCAGCTTTCGAGGCAGGAAAAGCTCCTACGAGCAGTACGTC.

The chain employs TRBV5-6 and TRBJ1-1; perhaps TRBD1 as D (6 bases). Per the germline V gene, CDR1 is SGHDT and CDR2 is YYEEEE. Trimming stripped 2 bases from V and 4 bases from J, with 12 bases between. This CDR3 region has 14 residues. The CDR3 sequence: CASSLTPRGTEAFF. CDR3 nucleotide sequence: TGTGCCAGCAGCTTAACCCCCAGGGGCACTGAAGCTTTCTTT.

The sample holds one count of this clonotype. As DNA, the CDR3 is TGTGCCAGCAGTTTAAGTGGCAGGGGAAAGAATCAGCCCCAGCATTTT. Translation gives CASSLSGRGKNQPQHF. The chain employs TRBV28 and TRBJ1-5; possible D gene TRBD1, 6 bases. CDR1 MDHEN and CDR2 SYDVKM come from the germline V gene. The CDR3 is 16 amino acids. Trimming took 2 bases from V and 4 from J, leaving 15 bases between them.

The chain couples TRBV15 to TRBJ2-1; the D is unclear. The germline CDR1 and CDR2 sequences are LNHNV and YYDKDF (reference sequence). V lost 0 bases and J lost 8, with 2 bases in between. The CDR3 covers 11 residues. In DNA form, the CDR3 reads TGTGCCACCAGCAGAGAATATGAGCAGTTCTTC. Translating gives CATSREYEQFF. Combining the CDR3 with reference TRBV15 and TRBJ2-1 gives the whole variable domain DAMVIQNPRYQVTQFGKPVTLSCSQTLNHNVMYWYQQKSSQAPKLLFHYYDKDFNNEADTPDNFQSRRPNTSFCFLDIRSPGLGDTAMYLCATSREYEQFFGPGTRLTVL.

In its sample, this clonotype was seen once. The gene calls are TRBV5-4 and TRBJ2-7; D might be TRBD1 or TRBD2, each matching 5 bases. Germline V gene sequence: CDR1 SGHNT, CDR2 YYREEE (reference sequence). The CDR3 has 17 residues. The V end lost 2 bases, the J end lost 3 bases, and 21 bases lay between the germline ends. The CDR3 DNA sequence: TGTGCCAGCAGCTTCAGGTCCAAGGGACCCTCACTCTACGAGCAGTACGTC. Encoded protein: CASSFRSKGPSLYEQYV.

For the CDR3, the DNA is TGTGCCAGCAGCGCCGACAGGGGGCTTTCCTACGAGCAGTACTTC. Translating gives CASSADRGLSYEQYF. This chain joins TRBV7-9 and TRBJ2-7; 10 bases fit TRBD1. Trimming took 5 bases from V and 1 from J; bases not matched to a gene: 5. Germline loops: CDR1 SEHNR, CDR2 FQNEAQ (reference sequence). This CDR3 region has 15 residues.

V and J are TRBV9 and TRBJ2-1, with 10 bases that match TRBD2. Germline V gene lookup returns CDR1 SGDLS and CDR2 YYNGEE. The CDR3 is made up of 14 amino acids. V lost 7 bases to trimming and J lost 8 bases; unmatched junction nucleotides: 9. The CDR3 region is CASGSGRGLHEQFF. The CDR3 DNA sequence: TGTGCCAGCGGGAGCGGGAGGGGTTTGCATGAGCAGTTCTTC.

The chain uses TRBV20-1 and TRBJ2-5; 9 bases map to TRBD2. The CDR3 contains 14 residues. Germline loops: CDR1 DFQATT, CDR2 SNEGSKA (reference sequence). The J segment lost 4 bases and the V segment lost 3 bases, leaving 6 bases of the junction unmatched. CDR3: CSARDLLAGETQYF. CDR3 sequence (DNA): TGCAGTGCTAGGGACTTACTAGCGGGAGAGACCCAGTACTTC.

This chain links TRBV2 with TRBJ2-6; D is unclear. Trimming removed 7 bases from V and 0 bases from J, with 13 bases in between. Per germline, CDR1 SNHLY and CDR2 FYNNEI. The CDR3 sequence is 16 residues long. The CDR3 sequence is CASTPVSTSGANVLTF. CDR3 in DNA: TGTGCCAGCACTCCTGTTTCGACCTCTGGGGCCAACGTCCTGACTTTC.

The chain is built from TRBV14 and TRBJ2-1; D gene unclear. The germline gives CDR1 SGHDN, CDR2 FVKESK. The CDR3 consists of 13 residues. Trimming took 0 bases from V and 11 from J, leaving 11 bases between them. The CDR3, as DNA: TGTGCCAGCAGCCAAGATCTGGGCGGTCAGCAGTTCTTC. This encodes CASSQDLGGQQFF.

In nucleotides, the CDR3 is TGTGCCAGCACACAGGGGACGGGGAGCAATCAGCCCCAGCATTTT. It translates to CASTQGTGSNQPQHF. The J gene is TRBJ1-5, the V gene TRBV12-3 or TRBV12-4; 7 nucleotides align to TRBD1. CDR3 length: 15 amino acids. After removal of 7 bases from V and 1 base from J, the junction contained 7 bases not matched to a gene.

The rearrangement joins TRBV18 to TRBJ1-6; the match to TRBD1 covers 7 bases. CDR1 is KGHSH and CDR2 is LQKENI in the germline V gene. CDR3 length: 17 amino acids. V was pared by 3 bases and J by 0 bases, with 5 bases of the junction left unmatched. The CDR3 DNA sequence: TGTGCCAGCTCACCGTTCGCAGGGGGCTCCTATAATTCACCCCTCCACTTT. Its protein is CASSPFAGGSYNSPLHF.

The V call is TRBV7-9, the J call TRBJ2-2; either TRBD1 or TRBD2 may fit D (6 bases each). Germline-derived CDR1 and CDR2 are SEHNR and FQNEAQ (reference sequence). V dropped 11 bases and J dropped 16 bases, with 20 bases sitting between them. CDR3 length: 11 amino acids. CDR3 in DNA: TGTGCCCCTAACGAAGGGGGGCGTCCGTTTTTT. Residues: CAPNEGGRPFF.

The sample holds one count of this clonotype. The gene calls are TRBV24-1 and TRBJ2-1, with 11 bases lining up with TRBD2. Trimming took 3 bases from V and 8 from J; bases not matched to a gene: 11. Germline CDR1 is KGHDR and CDR2 is SFDVKD. The CDR3 is 17 amino acids. CDR3 sequence: CATSDTSPSGRKDEQFF. CDR3 DNA sequence: TGTGCCACCAGTGATACCTCCCCTAGCGGGAGGAAAGATGAGCAGTTCTTC.

The rearrangement links TRBV29-1 to TRBJ2-1; 10 nucleotides align to TRBD2. Trimming took 3 bases from V and 4 from J; bases not matched to a gene: 3. Germline lookup yields CDR1 SQVTM and CDR2 ANQGSEA. The CDR3 loop spans 14 amino acids. The CDR3 loop is CSVDTSGMYNEQFF. CDR3 in DNA: TGCAGCGTTGATACTAGCGGGATGTACAATGAGCAGTTCTTC.

The chain links TRBV29-1 to TRBJ2-1; either TRBD1 or TRBD2 may fit D (5 bases each). V was shortened by 4 bases and J by 5 bases, with 18 bases between the two germline ends. Per the germline V gene, CDR1 is SQVTM and CDR2 is ANQGSEA. The CDR3 loop spans 15 amino acids. The CDR3: CSVAPSGTSNNEQFF. In nucleotides, the CDR3 is TGCAGCGTTGCACCCTCGGGGACGAGCAACAATGAGCAGTTCTTC.

CDR3 protein: CSVGQGNQPQHF. The CDR3 DNA is TGCAGTGTGGGACAGGGCAATCAGCCCCAGCATTTT. The genes are TRBV29-1 and TRBJ1-5; 8 nucleotides agree with TRBD1. Germline V gene lookup returns CDR1 SQVTM and CDR2 ANQGSEA. The CDR3 runs to 12 residues.

The J gene is TRBJ1-4, the V gene TRBV3-1; a weak D match, TRBD1 (5 bases). Germline V CDR1 and CDR2: LGHDT, YNNKEL (reference sequence). V lost 5 bases to trimming and J lost 4 bases, with 8 bases between them. The CDR3 is made up of 13 amino acids. The DNA for the CDR3 is TGTGCCAGCAGCGGGGACGGTAATGAAAAACTGTTTTTT. This gives the protein CASSGDGNEKLFF.

The chain couples TRBV28 to TRBJ2-7, with 8 bases matching TRBD1. V gave up 9 bases and J gave up 1 base; unmatched junction bases: 8. CDR1 is MDHEN, CDR2 SYDVKM, per germline. The CDR3 is 14 amino acids. CDR3 amino acids: CASKLTGESYEQYF. CDR3 in DNA: TGTGCCAGTAAGCTGACAGGGGAATCCTACGAGCAGTACTTC.

This sequence joins TRBV27 and TRBJ1-2; no firm D call. Trimming took 5 bases from V and 2 from J, leaving 15 bases between them. Germline lookup yields CDR1 MNHEY and CDR2 SMNVEV (reference sequence). There are 15 residues in the CDR3. The chain's CDR3 is CASSAGSPPNYGYTF. DNA of the CDR3: TGTGCCAGCAGTGCCGGGAGTCCCCCCAACTATGGCTACACCTTC.

V and J are TRBV24-1 and TRBJ1-2; D might be TRBD1 (5 bases). V shed 4 bases and J shed 7 bases, with 15 bases lying between them. The germline CDR1 and CDR2 sequences are KGHDR and SFDVKD. This CDR3 has 14 residues. CDR3 DNA sequence: TGTGCCACCAGTGACTTGGCGACAGACCGTGGCTACACCTTC. Translated, it gives CATSDLATDRGYTF.

This chain uses TRBV11-2 with TRBJ2-7; maybe TRBD1 (6 bases). Germline CDR1 and CDR2: SGHAT and FQNNGV. The CDR3 has 16 amino acids. V shed 5 bases and J shed 5 bases, with 22 bases lying between them. CDR3 sequence reads: CASSVGPGQPSHEQYF. The DNA of the CDR3 is TGTGCCAGCAGCGTGGGCCCGGGACAACCAAGCCACGAGCAGTACTTC.

This clonotype was seen just once. V is TRBV30 and J is TRBJ2-1; D tentatively fits TRBD1 or TRBD2 (6 bases each). The V gene's germline CDR1 is GTSNPN and CDR2 SVGIG (reference sequence). This CDR3 has 11 amino acids. The CDR3 loop reads CAGGRVDEQFF. The CDR3 bases are TGTGCGGGGGGCCGAGTGGATGAGCAGTTCTTC.

The chain is built from TRBV7-2 and TRBJ2-6; D unclear. This CDR3 has 15 amino acids. V dropped 5 bases and J dropped 1 base, with 9 bases sitting between them. The germline V gene encodes CDR1 SGHTA and CDR2 FQGNSA. As DNA, the CDR3 is TGTGCCAGCAGCCCGACATTGTCTGGGGCCAACGTCCTGACTTTC. This sequence encodes CASSPTLSGANVLTF.